The 5 T cell receptor beta chains in this list originate from one sample, sequenced in a study of somatic mutations in T cells in chronic GVHD. Clones were sequenced by immunoSEQ multiplex PCR, and TCRdb holds only the in-frame ones, with some missing. The repertoire holds some 13,000 clones, around 73% seen once, with about 30% in the top ten. The sample consisted of Vbeta20-negative CD4+ T cells from blood. These receptors were taken from a male patient between 50 and 60 years old with chronic graft-versus-host disease. Some T cells may have originated in the graft donor.

The rearrangement uses TRBV7-2 and TRBJ1-2; TRBD1 might be the D (6 bases). The length of the CDR3 is 14 residues. Germline V gene sequence: CDR1 SGHTA, CDR2 FQGNSA. Trimming removed 8 bases at V and 2 bases at J, with 15 bases between. CDR3: CASRRGGSNYGYTF. CDR3 DNA: TGTGCCAGCCGGCGGGGGGGCAGCAACTATGGCTACACCTTC.

The chain uses TRBV5-4 and TRBJ2-7; D perhaps matches TRBD1 (5 bases). V dropped 0 bases and J dropped 7 bases, with 8 bases sitting between them. The CDR3 is 12 amino acids. Germline loops: CDR1 SGHNT, CDR2 YYREEE (reference sequence). This chain's CDR3 is CASSLGNREQYF. CDR3 nucleotides: TGTGCCAGCAGCTTGGGAAACAGGGAGCAGTACTTC.

The J gene is TRBJ1-1, the V gene TRBV7-9; weak D call: TRBD1 (6 bases). Germline values: CDR1 SEHNR, CDR2 FQNEAQ (reference sequence). V lost 6 bases to trimming and J lost 2 bases, with 16 bases between them. This CDR3 is 15 amino acids long. The DNA for the CDR3 is TGTGCCAGCAGTCCCAGGGCGGGGGCTAACACTGAAGCTTTCTTT. Translated, it gives CASSPRAGANTEAFF.

The chain is built from TRBV2 and TRBJ2-2; a weak D match, TRBD2 (6 bases). V lost 8 bases and J 1 base, leaving 14 bases between the germline ends. Germline CDR1 is SNHLY and CDR2 is FYNNEI. CDR3 length: 15 residues. CDR3 nucleotide sequence: TGTGCCAGCCGAAGCGGGCCAGGGAACACCGGGGAGCTGTTTTTT. Its translation is CASRSGPGNTGELFF.

This sequence joins TRBV6-1 and TRBJ1-2, with TRBD1 identical over 8 bases. The CDR3 covers 18 residues. Germline assignment: CDR1 MNHNS and CDR2 SASEGT. The J segment lost 1 base and the V segment lost 7 bases, leaving 17 bases of the junction unmatched. For the CDR3, the DNA is TGTGCCAGCAATGACGTGTGGGCAGGGGGCTATCGTAACTATGGCTACACCTTC. It codes for CASNDVWAGGYRNYGYTF.